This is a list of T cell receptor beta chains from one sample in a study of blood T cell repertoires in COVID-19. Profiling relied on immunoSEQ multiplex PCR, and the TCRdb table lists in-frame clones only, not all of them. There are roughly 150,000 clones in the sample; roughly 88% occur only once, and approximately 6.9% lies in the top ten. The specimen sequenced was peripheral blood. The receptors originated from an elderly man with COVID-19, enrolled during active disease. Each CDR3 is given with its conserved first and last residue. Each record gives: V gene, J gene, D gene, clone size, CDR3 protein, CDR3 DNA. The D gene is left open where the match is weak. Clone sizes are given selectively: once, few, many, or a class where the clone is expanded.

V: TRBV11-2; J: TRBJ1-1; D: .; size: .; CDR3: CASSFGGGDTEAFF; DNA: TGTGCCAGCAGCTTTGGGGGAGGGGACACTGAAGCTTTCTTT
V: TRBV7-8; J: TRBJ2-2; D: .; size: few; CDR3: CASSSPTRTGELFF; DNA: TGTGCCAGCAGCTCCCCGACAAGGACCGGGGAGCTGTTTTTT
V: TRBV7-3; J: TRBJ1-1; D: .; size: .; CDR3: CASSIQGITEAFF; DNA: TGTGCCAGCAGCATCCAGGGTATCACTGAAGCTTTCTTT
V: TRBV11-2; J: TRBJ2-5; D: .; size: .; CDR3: CASSLRETQYF; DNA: TGTGCCAGCAGCTTACGAGAGACCCAGTACTTC
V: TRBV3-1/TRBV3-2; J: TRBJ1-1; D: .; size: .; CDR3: CASSQVGGWTEAFF; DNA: TGTGCCAGCAGCCAAGTGGGGGGATGGACTGAAGCTTTCTTT
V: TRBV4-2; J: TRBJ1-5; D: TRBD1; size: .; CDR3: CASSQEGTAWGNQPQHF; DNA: TGTGCCAGCAGCCAAGAAGGGACAGCGTGGGGCAATCAGCCCCAGCATTTT
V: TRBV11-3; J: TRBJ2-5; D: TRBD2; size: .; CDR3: CASSLDRGDPQETQYF; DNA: TGTGCCAGCAGCTTAGATCGGGGGGACCCTCAAGAGACCCAGTACTTC
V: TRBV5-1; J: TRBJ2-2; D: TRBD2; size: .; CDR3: CASSLGGSGTGELFF; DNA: TGCGCCAGCAGCTTGGGCGGGAGCGGCACCGGGGAGCTGTTTTTT
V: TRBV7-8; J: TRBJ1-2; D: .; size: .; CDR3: CASSLGSYNYGYTF; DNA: TGTGCCAGCAGCTTGGGCAGCTATAACTATGGCTACACCTTC
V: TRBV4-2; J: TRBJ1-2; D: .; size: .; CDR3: CASSLEGGDGYTF; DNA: TGTGCCAGCAGCCTAGAAGGGGGGGACGGCTACACCTTC
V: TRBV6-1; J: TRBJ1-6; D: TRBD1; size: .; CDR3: CASSEARTGGGYRSPLHF; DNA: TGTGCCAGCAGTGAAGCGCGGACAGGGGGCGGCTATAGATCACCCCTCCACTTT
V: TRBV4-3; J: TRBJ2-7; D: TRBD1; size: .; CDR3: CASSQVGRDREDSYEQYF; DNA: TGCGCCAGCAGCCAAGTTGGGAGGGACAGGGAAGATTCCTACGAGCAGTACTTC
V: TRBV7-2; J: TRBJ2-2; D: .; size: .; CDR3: CASSLVPPSAGELFF; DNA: TGTGCCAGCAGCTTGGTACCCCCTTCGGCCGGGGAGCTGTTTTTT
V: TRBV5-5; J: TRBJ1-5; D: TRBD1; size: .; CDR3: CASSARDRPYSNQPQHF; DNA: TGTGCCAGCAGCGCACGGGACAGGCCGTATAGCAATCAGCCCCAGCATTTT
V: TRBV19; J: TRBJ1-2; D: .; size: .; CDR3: CASSSTGAYGYTF; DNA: TGTGCCAGTAGTTCGACAGGTGCCTATGGCTACACCTTC
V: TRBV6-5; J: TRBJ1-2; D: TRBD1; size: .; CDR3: CASSRDSYGYTF; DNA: TGTGCCAGCAGTCGGGACAGCTATGGCTACACCTTC
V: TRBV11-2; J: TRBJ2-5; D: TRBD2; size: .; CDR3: CASSLRLATETQYF; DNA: TGTGCCAGCAGCCTACGACTAGCCACAGAGACCCAGTACTTC
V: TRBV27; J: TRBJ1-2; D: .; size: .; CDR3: CASSLEGPNYGYTF; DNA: TGTGCCAGCAGTTTAGAGGGCCCTAACTATGGCTACACCTTC
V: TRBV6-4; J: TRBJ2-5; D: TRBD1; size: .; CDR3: CASYSADREATQYF; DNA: TGTGCCAGTTATTCGGCCGACAGGGAAGCAACCCAGTACTTC
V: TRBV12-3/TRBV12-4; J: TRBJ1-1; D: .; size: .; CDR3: CASTLLNTEAFF; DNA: TGTGCCAGCACCCTTTTGAACACTGAAGCTTTCTTT
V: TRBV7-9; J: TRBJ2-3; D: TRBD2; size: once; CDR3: CASSPRVLAGGSTDTQYF; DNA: TGTGCCAGCAGCCCCCGGGTGCTAGCGGGGGGTAGCACAGATACGCAGTATTTT
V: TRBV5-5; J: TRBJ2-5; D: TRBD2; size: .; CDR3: CASSPGGGPPQETQYF; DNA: TGTGCCAGCAGCCCTGGGGGGGGTCCCCCCCAAGAGACCCAGTACTTC
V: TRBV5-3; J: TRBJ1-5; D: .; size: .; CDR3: CARSLARGTWDVSNQPQHF; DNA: TGTGCCAGAAGCTTGGCCCGGGGGACTTGGGATGTGAGCAATCAGCCCCAGCATTTT
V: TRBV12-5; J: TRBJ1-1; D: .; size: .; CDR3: CASGIQENTEAFF; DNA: TGTGCTAGTGGGATACAGGAGAACACTGAAGCTTTCTTT
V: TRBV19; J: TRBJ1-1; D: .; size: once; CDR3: CASSIGDNLNTEAFF; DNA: TGTGCCAGTAGTATTGGGGACAATTTGAACACTGAAGCTTTCTTT
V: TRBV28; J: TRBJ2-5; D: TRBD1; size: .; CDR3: CASSGRQGQETQYF; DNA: TGTGCCAGCAGTGGAAGACAGGGCCAAGAGACCCAGTACTTC
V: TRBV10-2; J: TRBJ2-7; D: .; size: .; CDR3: CASSGDTAYEQYF; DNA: TGCGCCAGCAGCGGGGACACTGCCTACGAGCAGTACTTC
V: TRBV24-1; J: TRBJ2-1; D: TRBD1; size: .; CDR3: CATSDPGQGDNEQFF; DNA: TGTGCCACCAGTGACCCGGGACAGGGTGACAATGAGCAGTTCTTC
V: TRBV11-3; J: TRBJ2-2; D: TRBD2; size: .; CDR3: CASSFSGGAWAGELFF; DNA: TGTGCCAGCAGCTTCAGCGGGGGGGCCTGGGCCGGGGAGCTGTTTTTT
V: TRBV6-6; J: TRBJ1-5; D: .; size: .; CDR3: CASRQARQPQHF; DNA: TGTGCCAGCAGGCAAGCTCGTCAGCCCCAGCATTTT
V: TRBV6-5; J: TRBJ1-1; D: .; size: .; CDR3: CASRVQGNTEAFF; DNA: TGTGCCAGCAGGGTCCAGGGGAACACTGAAGCTTTCTTT
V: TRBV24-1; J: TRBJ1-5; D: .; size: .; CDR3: CATSDAAGGNQPQHF; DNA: TGTGCCACCAGTGATGCCGCCGGGGGAAATCAGCCCCAGCATTTT
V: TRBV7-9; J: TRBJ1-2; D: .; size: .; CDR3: CASRHDSNYGYTF; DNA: TGTGCCAGCAGACACGACAGTAACTATGGCTACACCTTC
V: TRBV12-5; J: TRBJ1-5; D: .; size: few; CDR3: CASGPTSGEGYSNQPQHF; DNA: TGTGCTAGTGGCCCCACGTCAGGGGAGGGGTATAGCAATCAGCCCCAGCATTTT
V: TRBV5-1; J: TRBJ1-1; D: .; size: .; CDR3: CASRPSTGMNTEAFF; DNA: TGCGCCAGCAGACCTTCTACAGGGATGAACACTGAAGCTTTCTTT
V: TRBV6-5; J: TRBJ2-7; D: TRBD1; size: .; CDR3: CASGGTGGPYEQYF; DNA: TGTGCCAGCGGAGGGACAGGGGGCCCCTACGAGCAGTACTTC
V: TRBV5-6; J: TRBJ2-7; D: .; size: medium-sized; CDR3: CASSWATVNEQYF; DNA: TGTGCCAGCAGCTGGGCGACGGTCAACGAGCAGTACTTC